The source of this T cell receptor beta chain is a study of control samples from healthy donors and cancer patients. Assay used: immunoSEQ multiplex PCR; TCRdb lists only in-frame clones, some missing. The sample has approximately 160,000 clones; more than 85% are singletons. Germline values: CDR1 SGHRS, CDR2 YFSETQ. The CDR3 spans 14 residues. Germline trimming cut 5 bases from V and 2 bases from J; bases unmatched to any gene: 3. This rearrangement joins TRBV5-1 to TRBJ2-3; 9 nucleotides match TRBD2. The clonotype comes from a woman aged 40 to 49 in good health. The sequencing input was blood. CDR3 nucleotides: TGCGCCAGCAGGCTAGCGGGGAACACAGATACGCAGTATTTT. Translating it yields CASRLAGNTDTQYF. Supplemented by reference TRBV5-1 and TRBJ2-3, the full variable domain reads KAGVTQTPRYLIKTRGQQVTLSCSPISGHRSVSWYQQTPGQGLQFLFEYFSETQRNKGNFPGRFSGRQFSNSRSEMNVSTLELGDSALYLCASRLAGNTDTQYFGPGTRLTVL.